The 23 T cell receptor beta chains given below trace back to one sample, sequenced in a study of blood T cell repertoires in COVID-19. Only in-frame clones appear in the TCRdb table, and some are missing; sequencing was by immunoSEQ multiplex PCR. The sample records a few hundred thousand clones, approximately 86% being singletons. Sequencing was carried out using peripheral blood. All receptors derive from a woman older than 75 with acute or convalescent COVID-19.

V is TRBV5-1 and J is TRBJ1-1; D not certain. V dropped 0 bases and J dropped 7 bases, with 10 bases sitting between them. From germline, CDR1 is SGHRS and CDR2 YFSETQ. CDR3 size: 13 residues. CDR3 loop: CASSLERQGEAFF. CDR3 in DNA: TGCGCCAGCAGCTTGGAGCGGCAAGGTGAAGCTTTCTTT.

V is TRBV6-5 and J is TRBJ2-3, with 9 bases matching TRBD1. Per germline, CDR1 MNHEY and CDR2 SVGAGI. Losses at the gene ends were 0 bases for V and 6 bases for J; bases not matched to a gene: 7. This CDR3 comprises 16 residues. CDR3 sequence reads: CASSYSGTGQGDTQYF. The CDR3 region has the DNA TGTGCCAGCAGTTACTCGGGGACAGGGCAGGGGGATACGCAGTATTTT.

The chain carries TRBV6-6 and TRBJ2-6; D is perhaps TRBD1 (6 bases). V lost 7 bases and J lost 0, with 13 bases in between. Germline lookup yields CDR1 MNHNY and CDR2 SVGAGI (reference sequence). The CDR3 has 16 residues. The CDR3 DNA reads as TGTGCCAGCAATCCAGGGGTGAGCTCTGGGGCCAACGTCCTGACTTTC. This encodes CASNPGVSSGANVLTF.

The chain employs TRBV19 and TRBJ1-2; D not resolved. Trimming took 6 bases from V and 4 from J, leaving 18 bases between them. The V gene's germline CDR1 is LNHDA and CDR2 SQIVND (reference sequence). The CDR3 sequence is 15 residues long. The CDR3, as DNA: TGTGCCAGTAGCCCCCAACAAAGATGGTTCTATGGCTACACCTTC. Encoded protein: CASSPQQRWFYGYTF. The full variable domain, rest sourced from reference TRBV19 and TRBJ1-2, is DGGITQSPKYLFRKEGQNVTLSCEQNLNHDAMYWYRQDPGQGLRLIYYSQIVNDFQKGDIAEGYSVSREKKESFPLTVTSAQKNPTAFYLCASSPQQRWFYGYTFGSGTRLTVV.

The chain employs TRBV9 and TRBJ2-2, with D unclear. This CDR3 contains 12 residues. CDR1 and CDR2 from the germline V gene are SGDLS and YYNGEE. Trimming cost V 5 bases and J 4 bases, with 6 bases left between them. The CDR3 sequence: CASRSGTGELFF. CDR3 DNA: TGTGCCAGCAGATCGGGCACCGGGGAGCTGTTTTTT. Full variable domain (rest looked up from reference TRBV9 and TRBJ2-2): DSGVTQTPKHLITATGQRVTLRCSPRSGDLSVYWYQQSLDQGLQFLIQYYNGEERAKGNILERFSAQQFPDLHSELNLSSLELGDSALYFCASRSGTGELFFGEGSRLTVL.

The genes are TRBV6-5 and TRBJ1-1; D might be TRBD1 (6 bases). The CDR3 length is 15 residues. With 6 bases removed from V and 1 base from J, the gap between germline ends came to 15 bases. The germline CDR1 and CDR2 sequences are MNHEY and SVGAGI. CDR3 nucleotide sequence: TGTGCCAGCAGACCGCCGGGACACAAGAACACTGAAGCTTTCTTT. Protein product: CASRPPGHKNTEAFF.

CDR3 nucleotides: TGTGCCAGCAGCCTACTGGAGGTGAACACTGAAGCTTTCTTT. Amino acid sequence: CASSLLEVNTEAFF. The V call is TRBV3-1 (or the pseudogene TRBV3-2), the J call TRBJ1-1; D unresolved. CDR1 is LGHDT and CDR2 is YNNKEL in the germline V gene (reference sequence). This CDR3 comprises 14 residues. Trimming removed 4 bases from V and 0 bases from J, with 9 bases in between.

This rearrangement joins TRBV18 to TRBJ2-5, with 10 bases fitting TRBD2. This CDR3 has 16 residues. Germline assignment: CDR1 KGHSH and CDR2 LQKENI. Germline trimming cut 0 bases from V and 5 bases from J; bases unmatched to any gene: 6. The CDR3 is CASSPPAGGARETQYF. DNA for the CDR3: TGTGCCAGCTCACCACCAGCGGGGGGGGCCCGTGAGACCCAGTACTTC. The whole variable domain, remainder taken from reference TRBV18 and TRBJ2-5, is NAGVMQNPRHLVRRRGQEARLRCSPMKGHSHVYWYRQLPEEGLKFMVYLQKENIIDESGMPKERFSAEFPKEGPSILRIQQVVRGDSAAYFCASSPPAGGARETQYFGPGTRLLVL.

This sequence joins TRBV3-1 (or the pseudogene TRBV3-2) and TRBJ1-2, with TRBD1 identical over 7 bases. Germline V lookup: CDR1 LGHDT, CDR2 YNNKEL (reference sequence). V shed 1 base, J shed 2 bases, and the junction held 7 bases outside the gene matches. The CDR3 is 16 residues long. The chain's CDR3 is CASSQVAGTANYGYTF. The CDR3 coding sequence is TGTGCCAGCAGCCAAGTAGCCGGGACAGCCAACTATGGCTACACCTTC.

The chain couples TRBV6-5 to TRBJ1-1; perhaps TRBD1 as D (5 bases). CDR1 is MNHEY and CDR2 is SVGAGI in the germline V gene. The length of the CDR3 is 13 residues. Here the CDR3 DNA reads TGTGCGACCGGGAGGGGAATGAACACTGAAGCTTTCTTT. Amino acid sequence: CATGRGMNTEAFF.

The rearrangement joins TRBV9 to TRBJ1-1; D perhaps matches TRBD1 (6 bases). The CDR3 totals 14 residues. Looked up from germline, CDR1 is SGDLS and CDR2 is YYNGEE. Trimming stripped 3 bases from V and 0 bases from J, with 9 bases between. Written as DNA, the CDR3 is TGTGCCAGCAGCGAGCAGGGGATGAACACTGAAGCTTTCTTT. It specifies CASSEQGMNTEAFF.

Comment on this clone: Germline is not matched at one junction end, which may reflect a read error. This chain uses TRBV3-1 (or the pseudogene TRBV3-2) with TRBJ1-1; D is undetermined. The CDR3 sequence is 14 residues long. Germline V gene sequence: CDR1 LGHDT, CDR2 YNNKEL (reference sequence). CDR3 nucleotides: TGTGCCAGCAGCCAAGATCAAACCCCGACTGGAGCTTTCTTT. It specifies CASSQDQTPTGAFF.

This chain connects TRBV5-4 to TRBJ2-7; TRBD2 agrees at 9 bases. With 2 bases clipped from V and 0 bases from J, the junction kept 3 bases outside the gene matches. This CDR3 is 15 amino acids long. The germline V gene encodes CDR1 SGHNT and CDR2 YYREEE (reference sequence). CDR3 DNA sequence: TGTGCCAGCAGCTTAAGCGGGGGGTTCTCCTACGAGCAGTACTTC. Translation gives CASSLSGGFSYEQYF.

The V call is TRBV27, the J call TRBJ1-2; 9 positions match TRBD1. Germline CDR1 MNHEY, CDR2 SMNVEV (reference sequence). The CDR3 is 13 residues long. The J segment lost 4 bases and the V segment lost 7 bases, leaving 4 bases of the junction unmatched. CDR3 region: CASTKTGGYGYTF. The CDR3, as DNA: TGTGCCAGCACCAAGACAGGGGGCTATGGCTACACCTTC.

The rearrangement uses TRBV7-3 and TRBJ2-6, with D maybe TRBD1 (6 bases). V was trimmed by 5 bases and J by 0 bases, leaving 23 bases between them. CDR1 is SGHTA, CDR2 FQGTGA, per germline. CDR3 length: 20 amino acids. The CDR3 sequence: CASSPTGRYVGASGANVLTF. Here the CDR3 DNA reads TGTGCCAGCAGCCCCACAGGTCGGTATGTGGGGGCCTCTGGGGCCAACGTCCTGACTTTC.

V gene TRBV4-3 combines with J gene TRBJ1-5; D possibly corresponds to TRBD1 (5 bases). Trimming shortened V by 0 bases and J by 7 bases, and 7 bases separated the two germline ends. The CDR3 is 13 residues long. Germline assignment: CDR1 LGHNA and CDR2 YSLEER. The CDR3 here is CASSQEGEQPQHF. The DNA of the CDR3 is TGCGCCAGCAGCCAAGAAGGGGAACAGCCCCAGCATTTT.

The V call is TRBV19, the J call TRBJ2-7, with D uncertain. V shed 6 bases and J shed 0 bases, with 12 bases lying between them. Germline V gene data show CDR1 as LNHDA and CDR2 as SQIVND (reference sequence). The CDR3 length is 14 residues. The CDR3 sequence is CASSQAISSYEQYF. The CDR3 nucleotides are TGTGCCAGTAGCCAAGCGATCAGCTCCTACGAGCAGTACTTC.

A few counts support this clone. The chain links TRBV6-2 or TRBV6-3 to TRBJ1-1; the D gene is possibly TRBD1 (6 bases). The CDR3 totals 16 residues. The ends were cut back, 5 bases at V and 0 bases at J, with 16 bases in the middle. CDR1 is MNHEY and CDR2 is SVGEGT in the germline V gene. CDR3: CASSQGRRQLNTEAFF. The CDR3 DNA sequence: TGTGCCAGCAGTCAGGGGCGTCGGCAGCTGAACACTGAAGCTTTCTTT.

The rearrangement joins TRBV4-2 to TRBJ2-3; TRBD1 matches 11 bases. The CDR3 is 14 amino acids. CDR1 LGHNA and CDR2 YNFKEQ come from the germline V gene. V lost 5 bases and J lost 5; bases outside the gene matches: 3. As DNA, the CDR3 is TGTGCCAGCAGCGTGGGACAGGGGGGAGATACGCAGTATTTT. This encodes CASSVGQGGDTQYF.

The rearrangement uses TRBV27 and TRBJ2-3, with 7 bases lining up with TRBD2. The J segment lost 3 bases and the V segment lost 7 bases, leaving 10 bases of the junction unmatched. Germline lookup yields CDR1 MNHEY and CDR2 SMNVEV (reference sequence). The CDR3 runs 15 residues. Here the CDR3 DNA reads TGTGCCAGCACCTCTTCCGGGGGGATGACAGATACGCAGTATTTT. Protein product: CASTSSGGMTDTQYF.

J is TRBJ2-2 and V is TRBV7-9, with TRBD1 identical over 7 bases. Trimming removed 6 bases from V and 4 bases from J; junction bases left unmatched: 8. The CDR3 totals 15 residues. The germline V gene has CDR1 SEHNR and CDR2 FQNEAQ (reference sequence). The CDR3 DNA is TGTGCCAGCAGGGCCGACAGGGCCGGCACCGGGGAGCTGTTTTTT. This translates into CASRADRAGTGELFF.

The chain combines TRBV6-2 or TRBV6-3 with TRBJ2-2, with 11 bases lining up with TRBD2. The CDR3 length is 15 residues. V lost 5 bases and J lost 4; bases outside the gene matches: 3. Germline CDR1 is MNHEY and CDR2 is SVGEGT. DNA of the CDR3: TGTGCCAGCAGTCGACTAGCGGGGAGCACCGGGGAGCTGTTTTTT. This encodes CASSRLAGSTGELFF.

The chain has TRBV7-9 and TRBJ1-1; D not resolved. Germline CDR1 SEHNR, CDR2 FQNEAQ (reference sequence). V was pared by 1 base and J by 7 bases, with 10 bases between. The CDR3 consists of 13 residues. CDR3 sequence reads: CASSLDQMYEAFF. The CDR3 region has the DNA TGTGCCAGCAGCTTAGATCAGATGTATGAAGCTTTCTTT.